The clone carrying this TCR beta chain has just a few counts. The target antigen is unknown. Regions amplified from RNA transcripts were the TCR beta CDR3 regions. An initial round of RT-PCR targeting the TCR CDR3 relied on the HTBI primer set. TCRdb re-called the multiplex PCR reads through MiXCR, storing one row per CDR3 protein. This sample has under 350,000 distinct CDR3 sequences, with about 13% found just once. The data originate from a study of T cells in Graves' hyperthyroidism and ophthalmopathy. The CDR3 covers 12 residues. V lost 5 bases to trimming and J lost 8 bases; unmatched junction nucleotides: 3. The germline V gene encodes CDR1 MNHEY and CDR2 SVGEGT. Study-level findings and limits: A model built on 13 V-J features separated ophthalmopathy from stable hyperthyroidism. Most clonotypes that expanded in the thyroid above 0.001 also showed up in blood.

Based on clinical symptoms, serum thyroxine and TRAb, thyroid ultrasound and orbital computed tomography, diagnoses were reached. The sequenced material came from blood. This clonotype originated in a woman aged 40-49 years with Graves' ophthalmopathy. This chain links TRBV6-2 or TRBV6-3 with TRBJ2-4; 7 bases line up with TRBD1. For the CDR3, the DNA is TGTGCCAGCAGTCTACAGGGGTACATTCAGTACTTC. Protein: CASSLQGYIQYF.